This T cell receptor (beta chain) was sequenced in a study of blood T cell repertoires in COVID-19. Produced via immunoSEQ multiplex PCR; TCRdb's table is partial and in-frame only. The sample shows 250,000 to 300,000 clones, more than 70% of them seen only once. The CDR3 has 14 amino acids. V dropped 1 base and J dropped 2 bases, with 8 bases sitting between them. The V gene's germline CDR1 is SGHTA and CDR2 FQGNSA. This sequence was found in a man older than 75 with acute or convalescent COVID-19. Sequenced material: peripheral blood. This chain connects TRBV7-2 to TRBJ2-5, with D possibly matching TRBD1 (5 bases). CDR3 sequence: CASSLETAQETQYF. The CDR3 nucleotides are TGTGCCAGCAGCTTAGAGACAGCTCAAGAGACCCAGTACTTC. Filled out from reference TRBV7-2 and TRBJ2-5, the complete variable domain reads GAGVSQSPSNKVTEKGKDVELRCDPISGHTALYWYRQSLGQGLEFLIYFQGNSAPDKSGLPSDRFSAERTGGSVSTLTIQRTQQEDSAVYLCASSLETAQETQYFGPGTRLLVL.